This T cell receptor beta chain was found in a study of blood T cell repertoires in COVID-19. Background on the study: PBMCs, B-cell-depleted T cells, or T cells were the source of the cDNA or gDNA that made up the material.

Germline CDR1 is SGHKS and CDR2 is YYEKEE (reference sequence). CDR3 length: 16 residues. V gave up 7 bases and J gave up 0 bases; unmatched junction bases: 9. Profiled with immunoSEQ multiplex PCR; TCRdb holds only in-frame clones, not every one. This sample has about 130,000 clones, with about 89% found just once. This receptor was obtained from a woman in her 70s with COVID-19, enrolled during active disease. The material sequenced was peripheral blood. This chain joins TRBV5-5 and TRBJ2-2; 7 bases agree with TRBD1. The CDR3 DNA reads TGTGCCAGCGCCTCCTTCGGGACAGCGAACACCGGGGAGCTGTTTTTT. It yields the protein CASASFGTANTGELFF.